This T cell receptor (beta chain) is drawn from a study of T cell responses to AZD1222 COVID-19 vaccine. Only in-frame clones appear in the TCRdb table, and some are missing; sequencing was by immunoSEQ multiplex PCR. The sample yields roughly 180,000 clones, around 90% seen once. General study results and limits: Dominant at 160-218 and 743-854, vaccine-associated CD4 TCRs also spanned spike.

This CDR3 is 13 amino acids long. Between the trimmed V and J ends, which lost 9 bases and 4 bases, there was a span of 15 bases. Germline loops: CDR1 LNHDA, CDR2 SQIVND (reference sequence). Worth noting for this clone: As yet, its antigen is unknown.

The sample here was peripheral blood, taken 28 days after the second AZD1222 dose. The source is an adult who received the AZD1222 COVID-19 vaccine. V usage is TRBV19 and J usage is TRBJ2-5; TRBD1 might be the D (5 bases). In DNA, the CDR3 is TGTGCCAGCCGACAGCCCCTGGGAGAGACCCAGTACTTC. This encodes CASRQPLGETQYF.